The 19 T cell receptor beta chains in this list originate from one sample, sequenced in a study of T cells in localized non-small cell lung cancer. TCRdb's copy holds only in-frame clones and misses some; the assay was immunoSEQ multiplex PCR. The sample shows around 78,000 clones, around 81% of them seen only once. Here the sequenced sample was peripheral blood, taken before any cancer treatment. The receptors come from a female donor older than 55 with stage I lung adenocarcinoma.

The chain is built from TRBV5-6 and TRBJ2-3; D remains ambiguous. Per germline, CDR1 SGHDT and CDR2 YYEEEE. CDR3 length: 12 amino acids. The V gene lost 0 bases and the J gene lost 4 bases, with 3 bases spanning the gap. CDR3 in amino acids: CASSLAADTQYF. The CDR3 nucleotides read TGTGCCAGCAGCTTGGCGGCAGATACGCAGTATTTT. Full variable domain (rest looked up from reference TRBV5-6 and TRBJ2-3): DAGVTQSPTHLIKTRGQQVTLRCSPKSGHDTVSWYQQALGQGPQFIFQYYEEEERQRGNFPDRFSGHQFPNYSSELNVNALLLGDSALYLCASSLAADTQYFGPGTRLTVL.

This chain joins TRBV5-4 and TRBJ2-5; D is possibly TRBD2 (5 bases). The CDR3 length is 14 residues. Germline assignment: CDR1 SGHNT and CDR2 YYREEE (reference sequence). V lost 0 bases to trimming and J lost 4 bases, with 10 bases between them. The CDR3 region has the DNA TGTGCCAGCAGCTTGGCCGGGGTTCCAGAGACCCAGTACTTC. Protein: CASSLAGVPETQYF.

J is TRBJ2-1 and V is TRBV9; the match to TRBD1 covers 10 bases. Trimming removed 3 bases from V and 8 bases from J; junction bases left unmatched: 8. This CDR3 is built from 15 residues. Germline V CDR1 and CDR2: SGDLS, YYNGEE. DNA for the CDR3: TGTGCCAGCAGCGGGTCGGACAGGGGGTCGGATGAGCAGTTCTTC. Translating it yields CASSGSDRGSDEQFF.

The chain's CDR3 is CASSRGRGTEAFF. CDR3 nucleotides: TGTGCCAGCAGTAGGGGAAGGGGCACTGAAGCTTTCTTT. The chain carries TRBV6-1 and TRBJ1-1, with D possibly TRBD1 on 5 matching bases. In germline, CDR1 is MNHNS, CDR2 SASEGT. The CDR3 length is 13 residues. Trimming removed 5 bases from V and 4 bases from J, with 11 bases in between.

V usage is TRBV4-1 and J usage is TRBJ2-7, with 9 bases identical to TRBD2. The J segment lost 6 bases and the V segment lost 0 bases, leaving 15 bases of the junction unmatched. The CDR3 spans 18 residues. Germline CDR1 is MGHRA and CDR2 is YSYEKL. The CDR3 coding sequence is TGCGCCAGCAGCCAAGATGCGGGGGGGCTTGCGGGAGTAAGCGAGCAGTACTTC. The encoded protein is CASSQDAGGLAGVSEQYF.

The V and J genes are TRBV6-1 and TRBJ1-1; 7 bases are a match to TRBD1. CDR1 MNHNS and CDR2 SASEGT come from the germline V gene. The CDR3 covers 14 residues. V was pared by 6 bases and J by 0 bases, with 4 bases of the junction left unmatched. This chain's CDR3 is CASRGQILNTEAFF. In DNA form, the CDR3 reads TGTGCCAGCAGGGGACAGATTTTGAACACTGAAGCTTTCTTT.

The chain links TRBV5-1 to TRBJ2-6; D remains unclear. CDR1 is SGHRS, CDR2 YFSETQ, per germline. The V and J ends lost 0 bases and 1 base respectively, with 5 bases between them. The CDR3 is 15 residues long. Here the CDR3 reads CASSLVPSGANVLTF. Written as DNA, the CDR3 is TGCGCCAGCAGCTTGGTTCCATCTGGGGCCAACGTCCTGACTTTC.

This clone has a handful of counts. The chain recombines TRBV7-9 with TRBJ2-1, with TRBD2 identical over 11 bases. CDR3 length: 15 residues. The germline V gene encodes CDR1 SEHNR and CDR2 FQNEAQ (reference sequence). Germline trimming cut 1 base from V and 7 bases from J; bases unmatched to any gene: 3. CDR3 nucleotide sequence: TGTGCCAGCAGCTTAGATAGCGGGAGGGTTAATGAGCAGTTCTTC. Translation gives CASSLDSGRVNEQFF.

The chain is built from TRBV5-1 and TRBJ1-3; D ambiguous. Looked up from germline, CDR1 is SGHRS and CDR2 is YFSETQ. V lost 4 bases to trimming and J lost 4 bases, with 15 bases between them. The CDR3 consists of 15 residues. The CDR3 reads CASSEGGSAGNTIYF. DNA for the CDR3: TGCGCCAGCAGCGAGGGTGGCAGTGCAGGAAACACCATATATTTT.

A few counts support this clone. The J gene is TRBJ2-2, the V gene TRBV13; D is unresolved. Looked up from germline, CDR1 is PRHDT and CDR2 is FYEKMQ (reference sequence). CDR3 length equals 13 residues. V was cut by 5 bases and J by 2 bases, with 6 bases left in between. CDR3 in amino acids: CASSLLNTGELFF. CDR3 DNA sequence: TGTGCCAGCAGCCTCCTCAACACCGGGGAGCTGTTTTTT.

The genes are TRBV27 and TRBJ2-1; perhaps TRBD2 as D (5 bases). From germline, CDR1 is MNHEY and CDR2 SMNVEV (reference sequence). The V end lost 6 bases, the J end lost 0 bases, and 12 bases lay between the germline ends. The CDR3 sequence is 15 residues long. DNA for the CDR3: TGTGCCAGCAGGGAGGTCAGGAGCTCCTACAATGAGCAGTTCTTC. Translation: CASREVRSSYNEQFF.

The V and J genes are TRBV28 and TRBJ1-2, with TRBD1 matching 9 bases. CDR3 size: 14 residues. Losses at the gene ends were 6 bases for V and 5 bases for J; bases not matched to a gene: 7. Germline assignment: CDR1 MDHEN and CDR2 SYDVKM. CDR3 protein: CASRLTGGRYGYTF. Here the CDR3 DNA reads TGTGCCAGCAGGTTAACAGGGGGCAGGTATGGCTACACCTTC.

The chain combines TRBV6-5 with TRBJ1-1; D not certain. With 10 bases removed from V and 1 base from J, the gap between germline ends came to 16 bases. CDR1 is MNHEY and CDR2 is SVGAGI in the germline V gene. The CDR3 is 14 amino acids. The CDR3 region has the DNA TGTGCCATCCGCATGAGGAGAGGGAACACTGAAGCTTTCTTT. Its translation is CAIRMRRGNTEAFF.

The chain carries TRBV28 and TRBJ2-4; 7 positions agree with TRBD1. V gave up 10 bases and J gave up 4 bases; unmatched junction bases: 7. CDR3 size: 13 residues. Per germline, CDR1 MDHEN and CDR2 SYDVKM. In DNA form, the CDR3 reads TGTGCCATAAGGGACAGCCTTAAAAACATTCAGTACTTC. It specifies CAIRDSLKNIQYF.

The chain links TRBV18 to TRBJ2-7; D possibly corresponds to TRBD2 (5 bases). The CDR3 is made up of 14 amino acids. CDR1 is KGHSH, CDR2 LQKENI, per germline. V dropped 3 bases and J dropped 2 bases, with 11 bases sitting between them. The CDR3 DNA is TGTGCCAGCTCACCGACCCCGGGAACCTACGAGCAGTACTTC. Encoded protein: CASSPTPGTYEQYF.

This clone came up once. J is TRBJ2-6 and V is TRBV5-6; D remains unclear. This CDR3 is 17 amino acids long. Trimming took 0 bases from V and 0 from J, leaving 10 bases between them. Germline lookup yields CDR1 SGHDT and CDR2 YYEEEE. This CDR3 is CASSLVGLPSGANVLTF. The CDR3, as DNA: TGTGCCAGCAGCTTGGTAGGTCTACCCTCTGGGGCCAACGTCCTGACTTTC.

The CDR3 reads CASSPAGTGTQYF. The CDR3 DNA follows: TGTGCCAGCAGCCCGGCGGGAACCGGGACCCAGTACTTC. V and J are TRBV9 and TRBJ2-5; the D gene is possibly TRBD2 (6 bases). CDR3 length equals 13 residues. V lost 4 bases to trimming and J lost 7 bases, with 14 bases between them. The germline V gene has CDR1 SGDLS and CDR2 YYNGEE.

The V gene is TRBV30, the J gene TRBJ1-1; D ambiguous. Per germline, CDR1 GTSNPN and CDR2 SVGIG (reference sequence). The CDR3 length is 14 residues. The V end lost 2 bases, the J end lost 0 bases, and 10 bases lay between the germline ends. The CDR3 is CAWSKDFLNTEAFF. DNA of the CDR3: TGTGCCTGGAGTAAGGACTTCTTGAACACTGAAGCTTTCTTT.

The chain has TRBV11-3 and TRBJ2-2; D not resolved. The CDR3 covers 15 residues. Germline V gene data show CDR1 as SGHNT and CDR2 as YENEEA. V lost 1 base and J 7 bases, leaving 13 bases between the germline ends. CDR3 sequence: CASSLVKGLGGELFF. In DNA form, the CDR3 reads TGTGCCAGCAGCTTAGTAAAAGGTCTCGGCGGGGAGCTGTTTTTT.